What follows describes a single T cell receptor (beta chain). This record belongs to a study of prognosis after radiotherapy for stage I lung cancer. The TCR beta CDR3 region was amplified from genomic DNA, with two rounds of multiplex PCR being used for the amplification. The first round of PCR was done with primers that matched each TRBV and TRBJ gene. TCRdb reprocessed the multiplex PCR reads via MiXCR and lists one record per CDR3 protein. The data contain about 14,000 distinct CDR3 sequences, 55% to 70% of them seen just once; the ten biggest clones take up 20% to 30%. V was trimmed by 1 base and J by 0 bases, leaving 9 bases between them. The germline CDR1 and CDR2 sequences are LNHDA and SQIVND (reference sequence). The CDR3 runs 15 residues.

The sequences come from PBMCs, collected before or after stereotactic body radiation therapy (not recorded which). The TCR sequence derives from a donor of 50 years or more with non-small cell lung cancer. This chain uses TRBV19 with TRBJ1-2; no firm D call. CDR3 amino acids: CASSIGRSTNYGYTF. CDR3 bases: TGTGCCAGTAGTATAGGACGGTCGACTAACTATGGCTACACCTTC.